This T cell receptor (beta chain) was identified in a study of T cell responses to AZD1222 COVID-19 vaccine. Findings and limits, study-wide: Across the whole spike, CD4 TCRs peaked at regions 160-218 and 743-854. Sampling captured repertoires only after the peak T cell response.

The study pooled second doses at about 4 or about 12 weeks. Trimming took off 1 base at V and 4 bases at J, with 25 bases between the two ends. CDR3 length equals 19 residues. Germline V gene sequence: CDR1 MGHRA, CDR2 YSYEKL. Sequencing was performed with immunoSEQ multiplex PCR; in TCRdb, only in-frame clones are kept and a portion is missing. Here the sample spans about 180,000 clones, under 95% being singletons. On this clone itself: Antigen specificity is unknown.

The specimen comprised peripheral blood, sampled 28 days after the second AZD1222 dose. The rearrangement links TRBV4-1 to TRBJ1-2; D is uncertain. The receptor comes from an adult who received the AZD1222 COVID-19 vaccine. The CDR3 sequence: CASSQGMSGRHGESYGYTF. CDR3 DNA sequence: TGCGCCAGCAGCCAAGGGATGTCCGGGCGACACGGAGAAAGCTATGGCTACACCTTC.